The rows below give T cell receptor beta chains drawn from one sample of a study of early T cells in non-severe SARS-CoV-2 infection. MiXCR was run by TCRdb on the 5' RACE reads, yielding one entry per CDR3 protein. The sample lists tens of thousands of distinct CDR3 sequences, approximately 4.4% seen once, with approximately 6.6% in the top ten. Material: whole blood. These receptors came from an adult who was a healthcare worker with PCR-confirmed SARS-CoV-2 infection or an uninfected control (not recorded which). Both conserved end residues are part of each CDR3. The D gene is left open where the match is weak. The size entry is marked missing in some rows and otherwise reads once, few, many or a size class.

v_gene	d_gene	j_gene	abundance	CDR3nt	CDR3aa
TRBV27	TRBD1	TRBJ1-3	many	TGTGCCAGCAGGGATGACAGGGTCCCTGGAAACACCATATATTTT	CASRDDRVPGNTIYF
TRBV2	TRBD1	TRBJ1-4	many	TGTGCCAGCAGTCTTAACTCCGACAGGGGGTCGGGGGGACTGTTTTTT	CASSLNSDRGSGGLFF
TRBV5-1	NA	TRBJ1-1	many	TGCGCCAGCTCCTGGGGGGACACTGAAGCTTTCTTT	CASSWGDTEAFF
TRBV4-2	NA	TRBJ2-1	many	TGTGCCAGCAGCCAAGATCTTGGGCGGGCCTATCGTGAAAATGAGCAGTTCTTC	CASSQDLGRAYRENEQFF
TRBV4-1	TRBD2	TRBJ2-1	many	TGCGCCAGCTCCCCTGGGCTAGCGGACTCCTACAATGAGCAGTTCTTC	CASSPGLADSYNEQFF
TRBV12-3/TRBV12-4	TRBD1	TRBJ1-1	many	TGTGCCAGCAGTTCCCCGTCAGGGGGCGGTGAAGCTTTCTTT	CASSSPSGGGEAFF
TRBV6-5	TRBD1	TRBJ1-4	many	TGTGCCAGCAGTTACCGAGGGGGCGCAGCTAATGAAAAACTGTTTTTT	CASSYRGGAANEKLFF
TRBV5-1	NA	TRBJ2-5	NA	TGCGCCAGCAGCTTACGAACAGGGACACAAGAGACCCAGTACTTC	CASSLRTGTQETQYF
TRBV20-1	TRBD1	TRBJ2-7	many	TGCAGTGCTAGAGTTCGGGACAGCTCTTACGAGCAGTACTTC	CSARVRDSSYEQYF
TRBV5-1	TRBD1	TRBJ1-6	NA	TGCGCCAGCAGCTTGGTGTTCGCTGGACAGGGAAACTCACCCCTCCACTTT	CASSLVFAGQGNSPLHF
TRBV5-1	NA	TRBJ2-3	NA	TGCGCCAGCAGCGCCGAGTGGGATACGCAGTATTTT	CASSAEWDTQYF